This is a list of T cell receptor beta chains from one sample in a study of blood T cell repertoires in COVID-19. Method: immunoSEQ multiplex PCR; TCRdb's copy keeps in-frame clones and lacks some. The sample contains some 96,000 clones, 85% of which appear only once. The specimen sequenced was peripheral blood. These receptors were collected from a man aged 45 to 65 with active or convalescent COVID-19. Each CDR3 is given with its conserved first and last residue. Fields, in order: V gene, J gene, clone size, D gene, CDR3 protein, CDR3 DNA. The D gene is left open where the match is weak. Clone size is stated in some rows and not others, as once, few, many or a class when expanded.

TRBV5-1	TRBJ1-4	.	TRBD1	CASSLGLAGGANEKLFF	TGCGCCAGCAGCTTGGGGCTGGCAGGGGGAGCTAATGAAAAACTGTTTTTT
TRBV2	TRBJ2-1	.	TRBD2	CASSLAGGDEQFF	TGTGCCAGCAGTCTAGCGGGCGGGGATGAGCAGTTCTTC
TRBV4-1	TRBJ1-2	.	TRBD1	CASSHRTGNYGYTF	TGCGCCAGCAGCCATCGGACAGGAAACTATGGCTACACCTTC
TRBV29-1	TRBJ1-4	few	TRBD1	CSVGDRTEEKLFF	TGCAGCGTTGGGGACAGGACGGAGGAAAAACTGTTTTTT
TRBV11-1	TRBJ2-3	.	.	CASSLLGFVRLDTQYF	TGTGCCAGCAGCTTATTAGGTTTCGTGCGACTAGATACGCAGTATTTT
TRBV25-1	TRBJ1-1	.	TRBD1	CASIPLGQGAGTEAFF	TGTGCCAGCATTCCTCTCGGACAGGGGGCCGGGACTGAAGCTTTCTTT
TRBV15	TRBJ2-7	.	TRBD2	CATSRGGLAQYEQYF	TGTGCCACCAGCAGGGGTGGACTAGCTCAGTACGAGCAGTACTTC
TRBV7-9	TRBJ1-2	.	.	CASSLELIRNYGYTF	TGTGCCAGCAGCTTAGAGCTCATCAGGAACTATGGCTACACCTTC
TRBV30	TRBJ1-2	.	.	CAWSLGGTGALFYGYTF	TGTGCCTGGAGTCTAGGTGGAACAGGCGCTCTGTTCTATGGCTACACCTTC
TRBV7-9	TRBJ2-5	.	.	CASRVEAETQYF	TGTGCCAGCAGGGTGGAGGCGGAGACCCAGTACTTC
TRBV29-1	TRBJ1-1	medium-sized	.	CSLQAGNTEAFF	TGCAGCCTTCAGGCAGGGAACACTGAAGCTTTCTTT
TRBV7-9	TRBJ2-3	.	.	CASSLELAGTDTQYF	TGTGCCAGCAGCTTAGAATTGGCGGGCACAGATACGCAGTATTTT
TRBV7-6	TRBJ2-2	once	.	CASSLVPGGGTGELFF	TGTGCCAGCAGCTTGGTCCCCGGGGGAGGCACCGGGGAGCTGTTTTTT
TRBV2	TRBJ2-7	.	TRBD2	CASSTRRTSGSGDEQYF	TGTGCCAGCAGTACCCGACGGACTAGCGGGAGTGGCGACGAGCAGTACTTC
TRBV27	TRBJ1-1	.	.	CASYLTGNTEAFF	TGTGCCAGCTACTTAACAGGGAACACTGAAGCTTTCTTT
TRBV24-1	TRBJ2-1	few	TRBD2	CATSDHTNRDYLFF	TGTGCCACCAGTGACCATACAAACCGGGACTACCTGTTCTTC
TRBV5-1	TRBJ2-1	.	.	CASSFKTDNEQFF	TGCGCCAGCAGCTTTAAAACTGACAATGAGCAGTTCTTC